This T cell receptor (beta chain) is drawn from a study of cytomegalovirus exposure and HLA in healthy donors. Study-wide results and caveats: Roughly uniform sequencing depth across donors was assumed, possibly incorrectly. Because they were indistinguishable, some V segments, including TRBV6-2 and TRBV6-3, were excluded. TCR beta chains numbering some 160 were designated cytomegalovirus-associated. Most TCR sequences proved rare, with some public TCRs found in many donors.

60 Vbeta and 13 Jbeta primers were used in PCR. Assay used: immunoSEQ multiplex PCR; TCRdb lists only in-frame clones, some missing. This table holds some 200,000 clones, about 77% found once. About this clone: The antigen remains undetermined.

The CDR3 extends over 14 amino acids. In germline, CDR1 is SGHNT, CDR2 YYREEE (reference sequence). The germline V and J ends were trimmed by 0 bases and 2 bases, with 6 bases remaining between them. The source material was PBMCs. The clonotype originates from a young woman in good health and CMV-seronegative. The rearrangement joins TRBV5-4 to TRBJ1-3; D not resolved. For the CDR3, the DNA is TGTGCCAGCAGCTTGGTGGGAGCTGGAAACACCATATATTTT. Translation: CASSLVGAGNTIYF.